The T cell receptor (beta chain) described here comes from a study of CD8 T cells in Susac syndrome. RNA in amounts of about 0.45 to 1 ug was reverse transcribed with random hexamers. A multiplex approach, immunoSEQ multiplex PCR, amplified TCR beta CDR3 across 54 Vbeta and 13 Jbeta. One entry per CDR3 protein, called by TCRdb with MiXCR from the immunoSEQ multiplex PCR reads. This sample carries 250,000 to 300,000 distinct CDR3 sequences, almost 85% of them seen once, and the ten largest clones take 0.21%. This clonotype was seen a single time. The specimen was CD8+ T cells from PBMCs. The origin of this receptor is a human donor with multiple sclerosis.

CDR3 protein: CATKFQSSRETYEQYF. CDR3 DNA: TGTGCCACCAAGTTCCAATCTAGTAGGGAAACCTACGAGCAGTACTTC. The chain is built from TRBV27 and TRBJ2-7; no clear D gene. The germline V gene has CDR1 MNHEY and CDR2 SMNVEV (reference sequence). V was pared by 10 bases and J by 2 bases, with 24 bases between. This CDR3 is 16 amino acids long.